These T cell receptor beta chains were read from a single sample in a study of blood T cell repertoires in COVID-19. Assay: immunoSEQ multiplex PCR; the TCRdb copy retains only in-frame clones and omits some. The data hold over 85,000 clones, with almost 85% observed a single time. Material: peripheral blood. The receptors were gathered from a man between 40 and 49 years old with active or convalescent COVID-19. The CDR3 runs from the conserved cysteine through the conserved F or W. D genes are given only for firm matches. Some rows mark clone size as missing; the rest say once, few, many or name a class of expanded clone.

cdr3_nt: TGTGCCAGCAAAGAGCTCCAAGAGACCCAGTACTTC
cdr3_aa: CASKELQETQYF
v_call: TRBV2
clone_size: -
j_call: TRBJ2-5
d_call: -

cdr3_nt: TGCGCCAGCAGCTTGCAAGGACAGGGGGCTGCGGAGACCCAGTACTTC
cdr3_aa: CASSLQGQGAAETQYF
v_call: TRBV5-1
clone_size: -
j_call: TRBJ2-5
d_call: TRBD1

cdr3_nt: TGTGCCAGCAGCTACAGTAATAGCAATCAGCCCCAGCATTTT
cdr3_aa: CASSYSNSNQPQHF
v_call: TRBV7-9
clone_size: -
j_call: TRBJ1-5
d_call: -

cdr3_nt: TGTGCCTGGAGTGGCCCAGGGGGCTCCTATAATTCACCCCTCCACTTT
cdr3_aa: CAWSGPGGSYNSPLHF
v_call: TRBV30
clone_size: few
j_call: TRBJ1-6
d_call: TRBD1

cdr3_nt: TGCGGAGCACACAGGGGGCAGGGCACTGAAGCTTTCTTT
cdr3_aa: CGAHRGQGTEAFF
v_call: TRBV29-1
clone_size: -
j_call: TRBJ1-1
d_call: TRBD1

cdr3_nt: TGTGCCAGCAGCAAGTCTCTCGGGGGTGGGAACACTGAAGCTTTCTTT
cdr3_aa: CASSKSLGGGNTEAFF
v_call: TRBV21-1
clone_size: -
j_call: TRBJ1-1
d_call: -

cdr3_nt: TGTGCCAGCAGTTTGGGGGGCGGGGGCCCTAACTATGGCTACACCTTC
cdr3_aa: CASSLGGGGPNYGYTF
v_call: TRBV28
clone_size: -
j_call: TRBJ1-2
d_call: -

cdr3_nt: TGTGCCAGCTCACCTGGAAGGGGATCCCAGCCCCAGCATTTT
cdr3_aa: CASSPGRGSQPQHF
v_call: TRBV18
clone_size: -
j_call: TRBJ1-5
d_call: -

cdr3_nt: TGTGCCAGCAGCCCCCGGACAGGGGGCGTGGGCACTGAAGCTTTCTTT
cdr3_aa: CASSPRTGGVGTEAFF
v_call: TRBV7-9
clone_size: -
j_call: TRBJ1-1
d_call: TRBD1

cdr3_nt: TGTGCCAGCAGTACAGGGATCGAGCAGTACTTC
cdr3_aa: CASSTGIEQYF
v_call: TRBV7-2
clone_size: -
j_call: TRBJ2-7
d_call: -

cdr3_nt: TGTGCCAGCCACCAGGGTCCAATTATGAACACTGAAGCTTTCTTT
cdr3_aa: CASHQGPIMNTEAFF
v_call: TRBV19
clone_size: -
j_call: TRBJ1-1
d_call: -

cdr3_nt: TGTGCCAGCAGCTCTAAAACCCAGGGGCTGAACACTGAAGCTTTCTTT
cdr3_aa: CASSSKTQGLNTEAFF
v_call: TRBV7-8
clone_size: -
j_call: TRBJ1-1
d_call: -

cdr3_nt: TGTGCCAGCAGTTACTCTCCGGGTTCTCTATCTGGCTACACCTTC
cdr3_aa: CASSYSPGSLSGYTF
v_call: TRBV6-5
clone_size: once
j_call: TRBJ1-2
d_call: -

cdr3_nt: TGCGCCAGCAGCTTTGTGTTAGACACGGGGGGCTCCTATAATTCACCCCTCCACTTT
cdr3_aa: CASSFVLDTGGSYNSPLHF
v_call: TRBV5-1
clone_size: -
j_call: TRBJ1-6
d_call: -

cdr3_nt: TGTGCCAGTCTCCAGGGAAATACTGAAGCTTTCTTT
cdr3_aa: CASLQGNTEAFF
v_call: TRBV12-3/TRBV12-4
clone_size: -
j_call: TRBJ1-1
d_call: -

cdr3_nt: TGTGCCATCGGAGATCGGACAGGGAACTATGGCTACACCTTC
cdr3_aa: CAIGDRTGNYGYTF
v_call: TRBV10-3
clone_size: -
j_call: TRBJ1-2
d_call: TRBD1

cdr3_nt: TGTGCCCTCCGTCGTGAAGGGGCGCGGAGCACTGAAGCTTTCTTT
cdr3_aa: CALRREGARSTEAFF
v_call: TRBV10-3
clone_size: once
j_call: TRBJ1-1
d_call: -

cdr3_nt: TGTGCCAGCAGCTCATCCGGTGGTAACACCGGGGAGCTGTTTTTT
cdr3_aa: CASSSSGGNTGELFF
v_call: TRBV11-2
clone_size: -
j_call: TRBJ2-2
d_call: -

cdr3_nt: TGCAGCGTTGGAAGGGGTGAGACCTACGAGCAGTACTTC
cdr3_aa: CSVGRGETYEQYF
v_call: TRBV29-1
clone_size: -
j_call: TRBJ2-7
d_call: -

cdr3_nt: TGTGCCAGCAAAGGAGCGGACAGGGGCCCCCAAGAGACCCAGTACTTC
cdr3_aa: CASKGADRGPQETQYF
v_call: TRBV25-1
clone_size: -
j_call: TRBJ2-5
d_call: TRBD1

cdr3_nt: TGTGCCAGCAGCTGGACTAGCGGGGGGTGGTCAGATACGCAGTATTTT
cdr3_aa: CASSWTSGGWSDTQYF
v_call: TRBV11-3
clone_size: -
j_call: TRBJ2-3
d_call: TRBD2

cdr3_nt: TGTGCCAGTAGACCTGACAGCAATAGCAATCAGCCCCAGCATTTT
cdr3_aa: CASRPDSNSNQPQHF
v_call: TRBV19
clone_size: -
j_call: TRBJ1-5
d_call: -

cdr3_nt: TGTGCCAGCAGCCAAGTAAGCGGGGGAGGTACGCAGTATTTT
cdr3_aa: CASSQVSGGGTQYF
v_call: TRBV3-1/TRBV3-2
clone_size: -
j_call: TRBJ2-3
d_call: TRBD2

cdr3_nt: TGTGCCAGCATCCTCAGTGGAAACACCATATATTTT
cdr3_aa: CASILSGNTIYF
v_call: TRBV12-3/TRBV12-4
clone_size: -
j_call: TRBJ1-3
d_call: -

cdr3_nt: TGTGCCAGCAGGACGACAGGGGAGGGTTCACCCCTCCACTTT
cdr3_aa: CASRTTGEGSPLHF
v_call: TRBV6-5
clone_size: -
j_call: TRBJ1-6
d_call: TRBD1

cdr3_nt: TGTGCCAGCAGCTTAACGGGAAGCACAGATACGCAGTATTTT
cdr3_aa: CASSLTGSTDTQYF
v_call: TRBV7-9
clone_size: -
j_call: TRBJ2-3
d_call: -

cdr3_nt: TGTGCCAGCAGTTCCACCGGGACAGGGCCCTATGGCTACACCTTC
cdr3_aa: CASSSTGTGPYGYTF
v_call: TRBV2
clone_size: -
j_call: TRBJ1-2
d_call: TRBD1

cdr3_nt: TGTGCCAGCAGCTTAGTTGGGACAGGAGCGGGCGAGCAGTACTTC
cdr3_aa: CASSLVGTGAGEQYF
v_call: TRBV7-2
clone_size: -
j_call: TRBJ2-7
d_call: TRBD1

cdr3_nt: TGTGCCAGCAGCGTAGAGGGCGGGGAGGCTCGGCCGAATGAGCAGTTCTTC
cdr3_aa: CASSVEGGEARPNEQFF
v_call: TRBV9
clone_size: few
j_call: TRBJ2-1
d_call: -

cdr3_nt: TGTGCCAGTGTGGGCAGGGATGGCTACACCTTC
cdr3_aa: CASVGRDGYTF
v_call: TRBV19
clone_size: -
j_call: TRBJ1-2
d_call: -

cdr3_nt: TGTGCCAGCAGCTTGGGACTAGCGGGGGGGCAAGAGACCCAGTACTTC
cdr3_aa: CASSLGLAGGQETQYF
v_call: TRBV7-3
clone_size: -
j_call: TRBJ2-5
d_call: TRBD2

cdr3_nt: TGCGCCAGCAGCTCGGGGGACAGGGACGGGCCTGGCTACACCTTC
cdr3_aa: CASSSGDRDGPGYTF
v_call: TRBV5-1
clone_size: -
j_call: TRBJ1-2
d_call: TRBD1

cdr3_nt: TGTGCCAGCAGGTTTAGCTCTGGAAACACCATATATTTT
cdr3_aa: CASRFSSGNTIYF
v_call: TRBV25-1
clone_size: -
j_call: TRBJ1-3
d_call: -

cdr3_nt: TGTGCCAGCAGCGTATATGACAGCCAAGAGACCCAGTACTTC
cdr3_aa: CASSVYDSQETQYF
v_call: TRBV9
clone_size: -
j_call: TRBJ2-5
d_call: -

cdr3_nt: TGTGCCAGCAGCTCCGGGACTAGCGCGATCCAAGAGACCCAGTACTTC
cdr3_aa: CASSSGTSAIQETQYF
v_call: TRBV6-2/TRBV6-3
clone_size: -
j_call: TRBJ2-5
d_call: TRBD2

cdr3_nt: TGTGCCAGTAGTAAGTCAGGGTTCTATGGCTACACCTTC
cdr3_aa: CASSKSGFYGYTF
v_call: TRBV19
clone_size: -
j_call: TRBJ1-2
d_call: -

cdr3_nt: TGTGCCACCAGTGATACCGGGACAGGGGAAGATACGCAGTATTTT
cdr3_aa: CATSDTGTGEDTQYF
v_call: TRBV24-1
clone_size: once
j_call: TRBJ2-3
d_call: TRBD1

cdr3_nt: TGCAGCGTTGAACCTGGCAGAACAAGCTACAATGAGCAGTTCTTC
cdr3_aa: CSVEPGRTSYNEQFF
v_call: TRBV29-1
clone_size: -
j_call: TRBJ2-1
d_call: -

cdr3_nt: TGTGCCATCAGTGGGACTGGAAATGAGCAGTTCTTC
cdr3_aa: CAISGTGNEQFF
v_call: TRBV10-3
clone_size: -
j_call: TRBJ2-1
d_call: -

cdr3_nt: TGTGCCAGCAGTCAGGGGTCTGGAAACACCATATATTTT
cdr3_aa: CASSQGSGNTIYF
v_call: TRBV6-5
clone_size: -
j_call: TRBJ1-3
d_call: -

cdr3_nt: TGTGCCAGCAGCCAAGCTTGGGGCGCCAATCAGCCCCAGCATTTT
cdr3_aa: CASSQAWGANQPQHF
v_call: TRBV3-1/TRBV3-2
clone_size: once
j_call: TRBJ1-5
d_call: -